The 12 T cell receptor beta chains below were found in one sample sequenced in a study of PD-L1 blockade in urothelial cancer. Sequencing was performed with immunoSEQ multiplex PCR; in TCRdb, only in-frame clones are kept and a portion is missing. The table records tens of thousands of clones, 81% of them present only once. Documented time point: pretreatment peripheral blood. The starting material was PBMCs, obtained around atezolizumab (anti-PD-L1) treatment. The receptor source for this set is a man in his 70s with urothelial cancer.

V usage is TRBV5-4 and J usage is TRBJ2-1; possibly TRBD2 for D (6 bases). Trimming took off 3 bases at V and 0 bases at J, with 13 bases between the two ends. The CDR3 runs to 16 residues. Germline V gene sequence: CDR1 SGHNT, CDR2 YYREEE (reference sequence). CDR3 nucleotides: TGTGCCAGCAGCTCCCCCGCGGGAAGCTCCTACAATGAGCAGTTCTTC. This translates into CASSSPAGSSYNEQFF.

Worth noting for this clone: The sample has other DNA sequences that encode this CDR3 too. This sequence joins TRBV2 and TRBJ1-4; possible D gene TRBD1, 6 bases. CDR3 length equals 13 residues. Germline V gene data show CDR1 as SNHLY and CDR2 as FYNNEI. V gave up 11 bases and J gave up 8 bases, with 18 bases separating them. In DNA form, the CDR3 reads TGTGCCTCGAGGGGGACCGGGGGGGAAAAACTGTTTTTT. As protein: CASRGTGGEKLFF.

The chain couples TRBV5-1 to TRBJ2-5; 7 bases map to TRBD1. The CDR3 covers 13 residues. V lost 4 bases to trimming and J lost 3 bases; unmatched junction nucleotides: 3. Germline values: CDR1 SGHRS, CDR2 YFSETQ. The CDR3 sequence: CASSRGTEETQYF. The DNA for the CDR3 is TGCGCCAGCAGCAGAGGGACAGAAGAGACCCAGTACTTC.

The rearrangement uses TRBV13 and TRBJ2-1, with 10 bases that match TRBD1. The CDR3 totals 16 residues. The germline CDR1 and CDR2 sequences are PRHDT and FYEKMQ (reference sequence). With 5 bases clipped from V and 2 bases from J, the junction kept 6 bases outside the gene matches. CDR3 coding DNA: TGTGCCAGCAGCACCGGGACAGGGGACCCCTACAATGAGCAGTTCTTC. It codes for CASSTGTGDPYNEQFF.

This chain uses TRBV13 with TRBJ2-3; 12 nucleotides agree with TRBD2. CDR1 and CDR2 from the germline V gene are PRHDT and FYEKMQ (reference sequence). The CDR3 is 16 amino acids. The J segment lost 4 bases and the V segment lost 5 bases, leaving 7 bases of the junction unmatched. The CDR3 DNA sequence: TGTGCCAGCAGCCGACGACTAGCGGGAGTTTCAGATACGCAGTATTTT. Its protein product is CASSRRLAGVSDTQYF.

The CDR3 DNA is TGCGCCAGCAGCCAAGTGGGGGGGATGAACACTGAAGCTTTCTTT. Translating it yields CASSQVGGMNTEAFF. V and J are TRBV4-1 and TRBJ1-1, with D perhaps TRBD1 (5 bases). CDR3 length equals 15 residues. V lost 1 base and J 0 bases, leaving 9 bases between the germline ends. Per germline, CDR1 MGHRA and CDR2 YSYEKL.

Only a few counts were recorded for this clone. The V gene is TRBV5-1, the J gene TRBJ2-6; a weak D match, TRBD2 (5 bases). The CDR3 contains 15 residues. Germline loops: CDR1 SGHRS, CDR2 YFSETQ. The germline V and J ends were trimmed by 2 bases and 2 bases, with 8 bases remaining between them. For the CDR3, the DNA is TGCGCCAGCAGCTTTTCCGGGACTGGGGCCAACGTCCTGACTTTC. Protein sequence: CASSFSGTGANVLTF.

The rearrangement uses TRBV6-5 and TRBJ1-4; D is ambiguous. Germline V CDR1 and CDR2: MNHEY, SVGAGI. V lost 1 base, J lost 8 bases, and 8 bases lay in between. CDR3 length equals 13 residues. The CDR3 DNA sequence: TGTGCCAGCAGTTACTTTACCGGGGAAAAACTGTTTTTT. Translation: CASSYFTGEKLFF.

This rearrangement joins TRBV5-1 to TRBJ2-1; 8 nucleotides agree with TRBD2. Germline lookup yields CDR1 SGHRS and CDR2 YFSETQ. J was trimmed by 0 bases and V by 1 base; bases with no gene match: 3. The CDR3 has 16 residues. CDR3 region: CASSLTSGNSYNEQFF. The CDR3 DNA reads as TGCGCCAGCAGCTTGACTAGCGGAAACTCCTACAATGAGCAGTTCTTC.

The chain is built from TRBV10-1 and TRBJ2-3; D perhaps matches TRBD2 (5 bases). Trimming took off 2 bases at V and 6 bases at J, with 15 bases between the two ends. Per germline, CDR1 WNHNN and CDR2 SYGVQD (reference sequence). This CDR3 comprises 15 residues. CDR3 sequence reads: CASSERPGPGDTQYF. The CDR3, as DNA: TGCGCCAGCAGTGAGAGGCCTGGGCCGGGGGATACGCAGTATTTT.

The CDR3 is CASSDWTGSYNEQFF. The CDR3 nucleotides are TGTGCCAGCAGTGACTGGACAGGGTCCTACAATGAGCAGTTCTTC. The chain employs TRBV25-1 and TRBJ2-1, with TRBD1 matching over 8 bases. Germline loops: CDR1 MGHDK, CDR2 SYGVNS. The length of the CDR3 is 15 residues. The V segment lost 3 bases and the J segment 1 base; nucleotides outside the gene matches: 2.

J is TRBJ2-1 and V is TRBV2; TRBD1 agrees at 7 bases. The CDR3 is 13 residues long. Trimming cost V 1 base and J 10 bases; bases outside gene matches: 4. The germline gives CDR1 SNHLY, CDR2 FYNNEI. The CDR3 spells CASSEERGREQFF. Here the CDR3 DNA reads TGTGCCAGCAGTGAAGAAAGGGGGCGGGAGCAGTTCTTC.